Presented here are 26 T cell receptor beta chains from one specimen sequenced in a study of T cell repertoires in cytomegalovirus infection. MiXCR, run by TCRdb on the reads, gives a single entry per CDR3 protein. The sample contains about 260,000 distinct CDR3 sequences, roughly 9.1% of which appear only once. Source material: PBMCs. The receptors derive from a human donor in good health (CMV status not recorded). Some clones in this sample may be carry-over from other donors' samples.

This clonotype has only a few counts. The genes are TRBV5-8 and TRBJ2-1; 10 bases fit TRBD1. The length of the CDR3 is 15 residues. From germline, CDR1 is SGHTS and CDR2 YDEGEE. Trimming took 4 bases from V and 3 from J; bases not matched to a gene: 4. The CDR3 sequence: CASSVRDRGYNEQFF. In DNA form, the CDR3 reads TGTGCCAGCAGCGTACGGGACAGGGGCTACAATGAGCAGTTCTTC.

The CDR3 DNA reads as TGTGCCAGCAGTTTGACGTACTATGGCTACACCTTC. This gives the protein CASSLTYYGYTF. J is TRBJ1-2 and V is TRBV12-3 or TRBV12-4; no definite D call. V lost 3 bases and J 3 bases, leaving 5 bases between the germline ends. The CDR3 length is 12 residues.

The chain uses TRBV20-1 and TRBJ1-5, with TRBD1 matching 8 bases. Germline V lookup: CDR1 DFQATT, CDR2 SNEGSKA (reference sequence). V dropped 5 bases and J dropped 2; count of bases not matched to a gene: 8. This CDR3 region has 15 residues. In DNA, the CDR3 is TGCAGTGCTGAGTATTCGGGACAGGGCAATCAGCCCCAGCATTTT. Amino acid sequence: CSAEYSGQGNQPQHF.

In its sample, this clonotype was seen a few times. The chain links TRBV6-2 or TRBV6-3 to TRBJ1-2; no reliable D call. This CDR3 comprises 12 residues. Germline CDR1 and CDR2: MNHEY and SVGEGT. V dropped 5 bases and J dropped 3 bases, with 7 bases sitting between them. CDR3 sequence: CASSDTYYGYTF. Written as DNA, the CDR3 is TGTGCCAGCAGTGATACCTACTATGGCTACACCTTC.

In this sample, this clonotype turned up many times. V gene TRBV20-1 combines with J gene TRBJ1-1, with D unclear. This CDR3 has 12 amino acids. Germline V gene data show CDR1 as DFQATT and CDR2 as SNEGSKA (reference sequence). Deletions cut 3 bases from V and 1 base from J, with 6 bases between. The DNA for the CDR3 is TGCAGTGCTAGGGGTAGGAACACTGAAGCTTTCTTT. It specifies CSARGRNTEAFF.

This chain joins TRBV7-2 and TRBJ2-5; 11 nucleotides line up with TRBD2. Germline CDR1 SGHTA, CDR2 FQGNSA. V was pared by 5 bases and J by 2 bases, with 4 bases of the junction left unmatched. This CDR3 has 15 amino acids. The CDR3 DNA sequence: TGTGCCAGCAGCCCGGGACTAGCGGAACAAGAGACCCAGTACTTC. Translation: CASSPGLAEQETQYF.

The chain's CDR3 is CASSKGDARRTDTQYF. The CDR3 DNA reads TGTGCCAGTAGCAAGGGGGACGCGAGACGCACAGATACGCAGTATTTT. V and J are TRBV19 and TRBJ2-3; tentative D call: TRBD1 (6 bases). V was clipped by 6 bases and J by 1 base, with 17 bases between them. The CDR3 is made up of 16 amino acids. Germline CDR1 reads LNHDA; CDR2 reads SQIVND (reference sequence).

This clonotype showed up many times. The gene calls are TRBV7-2 and TRBJ2-3, with D perhaps matching TRBD1 (6 bases). Looked up from germline, CDR1 is SGHTA and CDR2 is FQGNSA. The CDR3 is made up of 15 amino acids. Trimming pared 4 bases from V and 2 bases from J, leaving 13 bases between. CDR3 protein: CASSSVGQNTDTQYF. In nucleotides, the CDR3 is TGTGCCAGCAGCTCCGTCGGACAGAACACAGATACGCAGTATTTT.

There are many counts of this clonotype. The chain is built from TRBV7-2 and TRBJ2-1, with a possible D match to TRBD2 (6 bases). The CDR3 runs to 11 residues. The germline V gene encodes CDR1 SGHTA and CDR2 FQGNSA. Trimming shortened V by 5 bases and J by 13 bases, and 12 bases separated the two germline ends. CDR3: CASSPGLNQFF. CDR3 DNA sequence: TGTGCCAGCAGCCCGGGACTCAATCAGTTCTTC. Combining the CDR3 with reference TRBV7-2 and TRBJ2-1 gives the whole variable domain GAGVSQSPSNKVTEKGKDVELRCDPISGHTALYWYRQSLGQGLEFLIYFQGNSAPDKSGLPSDRFSAERTGGSVSTLTIQRTQQEDSAVYLCASSPGLNQFFGPGTRLTVL.

This clonotype was detected many times. The chain couples TRBV7-6 to TRBJ2-7; 9 positions agree with TRBD2. V lost 4 bases and J lost 4; bases outside the gene matches: 8. The V gene's germline CDR1 is SGHVS and CDR2 FNYEAQ. CDR3 size: 15 residues. The DNA of the CDR3 is TGTGCCAGCAGCTCTGCGGGTAGCGGGAGTTACGAGCAGTACTTC. It yields the protein CASSSAGSGSYEQYF.

This clonotype has a handful of counts. The genes are TRBV28 and TRBJ1-2, with D unclear. The CDR3 consists of 15 residues. Germline CDR1 MDHEN, CDR2 SYDVKM. Deletions cut 4 bases from V and 5 bases from J, with 17 bases between. CDR3 coding DNA: TGTGCCAGCAGTTGGCCCCCCTTATCTTTTTATGGCTACACCTTC. The encoded protein is CASSWPPLSFYGYTF.

This clonotype was counted many times. V is TRBV19 and J is TRBJ1-1; the match to TRBD1 covers 8 bases. The CDR3 length is 14 residues. J lost 5 bases, V lost 4 bases, and 6 bases had no gene match. CDR1 and CDR2 from the germline V gene are LNHDA and SQIVND (reference sequence). CDR3 sequence (DNA): TGTGCCAGTAGTAAGACAGGGGTCGGTACTGAAGCTTTCTTT. Translation: CASSKTGVGTEAFF.

This clonotype has at least ten counts. The rearrangement uses TRBV11-2 and TRBJ2-7, with TRBD1 matching over 7 bases. Per the germline V gene, CDR1 is SGHAT and CDR2 is FQNNGV. Germline trimming cut 8 bases from V and 4 bases from J; bases unmatched to any gene: 14. The CDR3 runs 15 residues. The CDR3 DNA reads as TGTGCCAGCCAACTAACGGGACAGTCTACTTACGAGCAGTACTTC. It encodes CASQLTGQSTYEQYF. Full variable domain (remainder filled in from reference TRBV11-2 and TRBJ2-7): EAGVAQSPRYKIIEKRQSVAFWCNPISGHATLYWYQQILGQGPKLLIQFQNNGVVDDSQLPKDRFSAERLKGVDSTLKIQPAKLEDSAVYLCASQLTGQSTYEQYFGPGTRLTVT.

The J gene is TRBJ1-1, the V gene TRBV2, with 10 bases identical to TRBD1. The CDR3 extends over 15 amino acids. CDR1 and CDR2 from the germline V gene are SNHLY and FYNNEI. Trimming took 2 bases from V and 5 from J; bases not matched to a gene: 5. The CDR3 protein is CASSERDRGRTEAFF. The CDR3 DNA follows: TGTGCCAGCAGTGAACGGGACAGGGGAAGAACTGAAGCTTTCTTT. The full variable domain, in which reference TRBV2 and TRBJ1-1 provide the parts outside the CDR3, is EPEVTQTPSHQVTQMGQEVILRCVPISNHLYFYWYRQILGQKVEFLVSFYNNEISEKSEIFDDQFSVERPDGSNFTLKIRSTKLEDSAMYFCASSERDRGRTEAFFGQGTRLTVV.

This clonotype was recorded a few times. This rearrangement joins TRBV6-6 to TRBJ2-5; perhaps TRBD2 as D (8 bases). The CDR3 covers 15 residues. V was trimmed by 8 bases and J by 1 base, leaving 17 bases between them. Germline CDR1 MNHNY, CDR2 SVGAGI (reference sequence). CDR3 nucleotides: TGTGCCAGCGGAGGGGGCGGGGGGCTCCAAGAGACCCAGTACTTC. It yields the protein CASGGGGGLQETQYF.

J is TRBJ1-4 and V is TRBV18; 7 bases fit TRBD1. J gave up 7 bases and V 2 bases, and 7 bases lay outside the gene matches. The germline gives CDR1 KGHSH, CDR2 LQKENI. This CDR3 spans 15 amino acids. The CDR3: CASSPETGLSEKLFF. CDR3 nucleotide sequence: TGTGCCAGCTCACCAGAGACAGGGCTTAGTGAAAAACTGTTTTTT.

This clonotype appeared many times. The V call is TRBV7-2, the J call TRBJ1-1, with D unresolved. The CDR3 is 14 amino acids. V shed 1 base and J shed 1 base, with 7 bases lying between them. The germline V gene encodes CDR1 SGHTA and CDR2 FQGNSA. The chain's CDR3 is CASSLGVPNTEAFF. The DNA for the CDR3 is TGTGCCAGCAGCTTAGGCGTACCGAACACTGAAGCTTTCTTT.

The V and J genes are TRBV7-2 and TRBJ2-3; tentatively, D is TRBD2 (6 bases). The CDR3 spans 16 residues. The germline V gene encodes CDR1 SGHTA and CDR2 FQGNSA. Trimming left V 1 base short and J 3 bases short, with 14 bases between. The CDR3 is CASSLDSGVITDTQYF. The CDR3, as DNA: TGTGCCAGCAGCTTAGATAGCGGAGTAATAACAGATACGCAGTATTTT.

This clonotype was picked up many times. The CDR3 DNA sequence: TGTGCCACTAGCGGGGAAACCTATGGCTACACCTTC. This gives the protein CATSGETYGYTF. The chain links TRBV28 to TRBJ1-2, with D uncertain. V lost 10 bases and J 4 bases, leaving 13 bases between the germline ends. Germline CDR1 is MDHEN and CDR2 is SYDVKM. This CDR3 has 12 residues.

This clonotype was found many times. The chain has TRBV6-1 and TRBJ2-3, with D hard to call. V lost 1 base and J 6 bases, leaving 14 bases between the germline ends. In germline, CDR1 is MNHNS, CDR2 SASEGT. The CDR3 totals 15 residues. The chain's CDR3 is CASSEDPGAADTQYF. The CDR3 nucleotides are TGTGCCAGCAGTGAAGACCCGGGTGCCGCTGATACGCAGTATTTT.

J is TRBJ2-7 and V is TRBV5-1, with D unclear. Between the trimmed V and J ends, which lost 2 bases and 3 bases, there was a span of 9 bases. Germline V gives CDR1 SGHRS, CDR2 YFSETQ. The CDR3 spans 13 residues. CDR3 DNA: TGCGCCAGCAGCTTTATCGTTGACTACGAGCAGTACTTC. This gives the protein CASSFIVDYEQYF.

Only a few counts were recorded for this clonotype. The chain combines TRBV10-3 with TRBJ2-1; D is ambiguous. Per germline, CDR1 ENHRY and CDR2 SYGVKD. The CDR3 extends over 14 amino acids. Trimming pared 5 bases from V and 5 bases from J, leaving 13 bases between. CDR3 region: CAISPRSGDNEQFF. CDR3 DNA: TGTGCCATCAGTCCCCGTTCTGGTGACAATGAGCAGTTCTTC.

This clonotype was recorded a few times. The chain carries TRBV20-1 and TRBJ1-1, with TRBD1 matching 7 bases. Looked up from germline, CDR1 is DFQATT and CDR2 is SNEGSKA (reference sequence). The CDR3 extends over 14 amino acids. J lost 0 bases, V lost 1 base, and 2 bases had no gene match. CDR3 nucleotides: TGCAGTGCTAGAGTCGGGACAGTGAACACTGAAGCTTTCTTT. Protein: CSARVGTVNTEAFF.

This clonotype was observed many times. The chain joins TRBV7-2 to TRBJ1-1; perhaps TRBD1 as D (6 bases). Germline V gene lookup returns CDR1 SGHTA and CDR2 FQGNSA. Trimming pared 4 bases from V and 9 bases from J, leaving 18 bases between. The CDR3 extends over 14 amino acids. The CDR3 DNA is TGTGCCAGCAGCTCCCCCGGGGCAGGGGCTAAAGCTTTCTTT. Translation: CASSSPGAGAKAFF.

This clonotype showed up just a few times. The V and J genes are TRBV10-3 and TRBJ1-1; possibly TRBD1 for D (6 bases). This CDR3 spans 14 amino acids. Trimming took off 4 bases at V and 0 bases at J, with 9 bases between the two ends. Germline assignment: CDR1 ENHRY and CDR2 SYGVKD. In DNA form, the CDR3 reads TGTGCCATCAGTGGGCAGGGGCTGAACACTGAAGCTTTCTTT. It codes for CAISGQGLNTEAFF.

The rearrangement links TRBV6-6 to TRBJ1-6; TRBD1 agrees at 9 bases. Germline CDR1 and CDR2: MNHNY and SVGAGI (reference sequence). The length of the CDR3 is 14 residues. J was trimmed by 8 bases and V by 6 bases; bases with no gene match: 5. CDR3 coding DNA: TGTGCCAGCAGGGACAGGGGTGGGCATTCACCCCTCCACTTT. Translating gives CASRDRGGHSPLHF.